These 14 T cell receptor beta chains originate from one sample sequenced in a study of OX40 agonist ivuxolimab in advanced cancers. Receptors were amplified or captured by the immunoSEQ multiplex PCR assay. Drawn from immuneACCESS, this table holds only the in-frame rearrangements with V and J called that TCRdb kept. Clones are partly lost; checked studies trace under half to an unresolved V gene and leave the rest unexplained. Here the sample has tens of thousands of clones; around nine tenths occur a single time. The ten biggest clones cover approximately 5% of the sample. Sequencing used CD4+ or CD8+ T cells sorted from blood, obtained in a trial of the OX40 agonist ivuxolimab. All receptors derive from an adult with an advanced solid tumor such as melanoma, head and neck, liver or kidney cancer.

The rearrangement links TRBV25-1 to TRBJ1-2; the D is unclear. Germline V gene sequence: CDR1 MGHDK, CDR2 SYGVNS. The CDR3 is 15 residues long. The V end lost 3 bases, the J end lost 0 bases, and 11 bases lay between the germline ends. DNA for the CDR3: TGTGCCAGCAGTGAGACGAGCAACACTAACTATGGCTACACCTTC. This translates into CASSETSNTNYGYTF.

This sequence joins TRBV6-1 and TRBJ2-5; no firm D call. Trimming took off 0 bases at V and 7 bases at J, with 15 bases between the two ends. CDR1 is MNHNS and CDR2 is SASEGT in the germline V gene. The CDR3 runs to 15 residues. CDR3 sequence reads: CASSEAPSGVGTQYF. The CDR3 nucleotides read TGTGCCAGCAGTGAAGCGCCCTCGGGCGTGGGGACCCAGTACTTC.

This rearrangement joins TRBV7-3 to TRBJ2-2, with TRBD2 identical over 8 bases. CDR1 is SGHTA, CDR2 FQGTGA, per germline. The CDR3 sequence is 19 residues long. V lost 0 bases and J lost 1; bases outside the gene matches: 10. The DNA of the CDR3 is TGTGCCAGCAGCTTAACGGGACGTTGGGCGGGAGGGAACACCGGGGAGCTGTTTTTT. This encodes CASSLTGRWAGGNTGELFF.

This clone has only one observation. The gene calls are TRBV2 and TRBJ2-1, with TRBD2 matching over 16 bases. The V gene end was trimmed by 7 bases and the J gene end by 4 bases; junction bases not matched to a gene: 4. In germline, CDR1 is SNHLY, CDR2 FYNNEI. This CDR3 comprises 16 residues. The CDR3 DNA is TGTGCCAGCACGGGACTAGCGGGAGGGCCATACAATGAGCAGTTCTTC. Translation gives CASTGLAGGPYNEQFF.

CDR3 protein: CASSVLSNNEQFF. The CDR3 DNA follows: TGTGCCAGCAGCGTACTATCGAACAATGAGCAGTTCTTC. V is TRBV9 and J is TRBJ2-1; unclear D gene. The V gene lost 1 base and the J gene lost 5 bases, with 7 bases spanning the gap. Germline lookup yields CDR1 SGDLS and CDR2 YYNGEE. CDR3 length: 13 amino acids.

The chain employs TRBV5-1 and TRBJ2-5; D is tentatively TRBD1 or TRBD2 (5 bases each). Trimming left V 2 bases short and J 10 bases short, with 24 bases between. The CDR3 consists of 16 residues. CDR1 and CDR2 from the germline V gene are SGHRS and YFSETQ. The CDR3 DNA sequence: TGCGCCAGCAGCTTAGAGGGACGAACCGAAGAGAGGGGCCAGTACTTC. Translated: CASSLEGRTEERGQYF.

This rearrangement joins TRBV11-2 to TRBJ2-1; 7 nucleotides line up with TRBD1. Trimming removed 5 bases from V and 2 bases from J; junction bases left unmatched: 15. CDR1 is SGHAT, CDR2 FQNNGV, per germline. CDR3 length equals 18 residues. CDR3 loop: CASSRSDTGAGTYNEQFF. CDR3 DNA: TGTGCCAGCAGCCGCAGTGATACAGGGGCCGGCACCTACAATGAGCAGTTCTTC.

V is TRBV7-2 and J is TRBJ1-4; D gene uncertain. V shed 2 bases and J shed 7 bases, with 11 bases lying between them. Per the germline V gene, CDR1 is SGHTA and CDR2 is FQGNSA. This CDR3 is built from 14 residues. CDR3 nucleotide sequence: TGTGCCAGCAGCTTAAGGAGGTTAGGTGAAAAACTGTTTTTT. Amino acid sequence: CASSLRRLGEKLFF.

This clone was found once. This sequence joins TRBV28 and TRBJ2-6; D call uncertain. This CDR3 contains 16 residues. Trimming took off 7 bases at V and 1 base at J, with 14 bases between the two ends. In germline, CDR1 is MDHEN, CDR2 SYDVKM. CDR3 residues: CASIDPGWSGANVLTF. In nucleotides, the CDR3 is TGTGCCAGCATCGACCCGGGTTGGTCTGGGGCCAACGTCCTGACTTTC.

The gene calls are TRBV7-9 and TRBJ2-7, with no clear D. Germline CDR1 and CDR2: SEHNR and FQNEAQ (reference sequence). The CDR3 is made up of 14 amino acids. Between the trimmed V and J ends, which lost 4 bases and 6 bases, there was a span of 16 bases. The CDR3 DNA is TGTGCCAGCAGCTCGGACCGACTTGGCCGCGAGCAGTACTTC. This encodes CASSSDRLGREQYF.

The gene calls are TRBV5-4 and TRBJ2-1; TRBD2 aligns across 7 bases. The CDR3 is 15 amino acids. Germline assignment: CDR1 SGHNT and CDR2 YYREEE (reference sequence). Trimming removed 2 bases from V and 5 bases from J; junction bases left unmatched: 7. CDR3 in DNA: TGTGCCAGCAGCTTAGGTCAGGGAGGGGACAATGAGCAGTTCTTC. Amino acids: CASSLGQGGDNEQFF.

The gene calls are TRBV19 and TRBJ2-3, with TRBD2 identical over 8 bases. The CDR3 spans 14 residues. V shed 4 bases and J 5 bases; nucleotides not matched to a gene: 5. Per the germline V gene, CDR1 is LNHDA and CDR2 is SQIVND (reference sequence). CDR3 protein: CASSNGRGIDTQYF. The CDR3 DNA follows: TGTGCCAGTAGTAACGGGAGGGGCATAGATACGCAGTATTTT.

V usage is TRBV6-1 and J usage is TRBJ1-3, with D unresolved. Germline CDR1 MNHNS, CDR2 SASEGT. This CDR3 is 13 amino acids long. Trimming removed 5 bases at V and 4 bases at J, with 9 bases between. CDR3 bases: TGTGCCAGCAGTCCGGGCCAAGGAAACACCATATATTTT. The encoded protein is CASSPGQGNTIYF.

The chain couples TRBV28 to TRBJ1-5; D gene uncertain. The germline V gene encodes CDR1 MDHEN and CDR2 SYDVKM. Trimming shortened V by 6 bases and J by 4 bases, and 13 bases separated the two germline ends. The CDR3 sequence is 14 residues long. This CDR3 is CASRPYGLNQPQHF. The CDR3 DNA sequence: TGTGCCAGCAGACCCTACGGGTTGAATCAGCCCCAGCATTTT.